What follows describes a single T cell receptor (beta chain). The data stem from a study of control samples from healthy donors and cancer patients. The ends were cut back, 5 bases at V and 2 bases at J, with 12 bases in the middle. The CDR3 is 15 amino acids. Germline V gives CDR1 SEHNR, CDR2 FQNEAQ (reference sequence). The method was immunoSEQ multiplex PCR; TCRdb's version includes in-frame clones alone and lacks a portion of them. Counted here are approximately 150,000 clones, roughly 92% occurring once; the ten biggest clones make up around 13%. The V and J genes are TRBV7-9 and TRBJ1-4; possible D gene TRBD1, 5 bases. The material sequenced was blood. The receptor was derived from a man in his forties or fifties in good health. The CDR3 nucleotides read TGTGCCAGCAGCCGGGGCAGGGAGACTAATGAAAAACTGTTTTTT. This translates into CASSRGRETNEKLFF.